The 28 T cell receptor beta chains in this list originate from one sample, sequenced in a study of shared clonotypes between healthy human individuals. TCRdb's copy holds only in-frame clones and misses some; the assay was immunoSEQ multiplex PCR. The sample has about 960,000 clones; more than 75% are singletons. Sequenced: memory CD4+ T cells sorted from blood. Subset meaning: CD45RA-negative fraction. These receptors all stem from a man younger than 35 in good health.

V usage is TRBV9 and J usage is TRBJ2-1; D gene uncertain. V was trimmed by 0 bases and J by 7 bases, leaving 20 bases between them. This CDR3 has 17 amino acids. Germline lookup yields CDR1 SGDLS and CDR2 YYNGEE. CDR3 DNA sequence: TGTGCCAGCAGCGTAGGGTCTTGGGTGACCCGGCTTAATGAGCAGTTCTTC. Translated: CASSVGSWVTRLNEQFF.

This clone was observed a single time. The rearrangement uses TRBV5-1 and TRBJ1-4, with TRBD1 matching 8 bases. Germline-derived CDR1 and CDR2 are SGHRS and YFSETQ. The length of the CDR3 is 15 residues. V dropped 0 bases and J dropped 7; count of bases not matched to a gene: 5. CDR3 DNA: TGCGCCAGCAGCTTGGGCGACAGGGGAAGTGAAAAACTGTTTTTT. This sequence encodes CASSLGDRGSEKLFF.

The chain couples TRBV19 to TRBJ2-1, with TRBD2 identical over 10 bases. Germline V lookup: CDR1 LNHDA, CDR2 SQIVND (reference sequence). The junction had 6 bases not matched to a gene; V was cut back by 3 bases and J by 4 bases. The CDR3 spans 16 residues. CDR3: CASSITASGSYNEQFF. The CDR3 DNA reads TGTGCCAGTAGTATTACCGCTAGCGGGAGTTACAATGAGCAGTTCTTC.

A remark on this clone: Other nucleotide sequences from this sample produce the same CDR3. The J gene is TRBJ2-1, the V gene TRBV7-9; 7 positions agree with TRBD2. After removal of 1 base from V and 10 bases from J, the junction contained 4 bases not matched to a gene. There are 13 residues in the CDR3. Germline V gene sequence: CDR1 SEHNR, CDR2 FQNEAQ (reference sequence). The CDR3 sequence is CASSLGSGNEQFF. CDR3 DNA sequence: TGTGCCAGCAGCTTAGGGAGCGGGAACGAGCAGTTCTTC.

The chain links TRBV12-5 to TRBJ1-2, with D hard to call. V dropped 1 base and J dropped 5 bases, with 5 bases sitting between them. Per germline, CDR1 LGHNT and CDR2 FRNRAP. The CDR3 is 12 amino acids. DNA of the CDR3: TGTGCTAGTGGTTTGGGACTATATGGCTACACCTTC. Its protein is CASGLGLYGYTF.

V gene TRBV4-3 combines with J gene TRBJ2-7; perhaps TRBD1 as D (6 bases). Looked up from germline, CDR1 is LGHNA and CDR2 is YSLEER. The germline V and J ends were trimmed by 0 bases and 1 base, with 13 bases remaining between them. CDR3 size: 16 residues. Here the CDR3 DNA reads TGCGCCAGCAGCCAAGATACGACAGGTTATTCCTACGAGCAGTACTTC. Translated: CASSQDTTGYSYEQYF.

The gene calls are TRBV7-2 and TRBJ2-1, with 7 bases aligning to TRBD2. Trimming took 3 bases from V and 4 from J; bases not matched to a gene: 18. Germline V gives CDR1 SGHTA, CDR2 FQGNSA. CDR3 length equals 19 residues. Written as DNA, the CDR3 is TGTGCCAGCAGCTTGCTAGCCAGCCCAGCAGCGGGGCCTTACAATGAGCAGTTCTTC. It encodes CASSLLASPAAGPYNEQFF.

This clone was seen a few times. The chain combines TRBV7-9 with TRBJ1-1; D might be TRBD1 (6 bases). Trimming took off 5 bases at V and 6 bases at J, with 16 bases between the two ends. CDR1 SEHNR and CDR2 FQNEAQ come from the germline V gene (reference sequence). This CDR3 has 14 amino acids. The CDR3 DNA reads TGTGCCAGCAGCGTTTGGGACATCACATCTGAAGCTTTCTTT. The encoded protein is CASSVWDITSEAFF.

The rearrangement joins TRBV19 to TRBJ1-5, with 10 nucleotides matching TRBD1. CDR1 is LNHDA and CDR2 is SQIVND in the germline V gene (reference sequence). The CDR3 spans 13 residues. The trim removed 5 bases at V and 5 bases at J, leaving 0 bases unmatched. The CDR3 DNA is TGTGCCAGTAGTGACAGGGGGCATCAGCCCCAGCATTTT. Translation: CASSDRGHQPQHF.

The chain joins TRBV28 to TRBJ2-5; D unclear. Germline V gene lookup returns CDR1 MDHEN and CDR2 SYDVKM. CDR3 length: 16 residues. Trimming shortened V by 5 bases and J by 3 bases, and 19 bases separated the two germline ends. CDR3 amino acids: CASSPTRLNVKETQYF. CDR3 in DNA: TGTGCCAGCAGTCCTACCCGATTAAACGTCAAAGAGACCCAGTACTTC.

This chain links TRBV10-3 with TRBJ2-7; TRBD2 might be the D (5 bases). CDR3 length equals 15 residues. Germline CDR1 and CDR2: ENHRY and SYGVKD. V lost 4 bases and J lost 3, with 16 bases in between. The CDR3 sequence is CAISGRSGADYEQYF. In DNA form, the CDR3 reads TGTGCCATCAGTGGGCGTTCAGGAGCGGACTACGAGCAGTACTTC.

This chain joins TRBV5-1 and TRBJ2-3, with 9 bases aligning to TRBD1. CDR3 size: 15 residues. V gave up 4 bases and J gave up 0 bases; unmatched junction bases: 3. CDR1 is SGHRS, CDR2 YFSETQ, per germline. The CDR3 sequence is CASSMTGGSTDTQYF. The CDR3, as DNA: TGCGCCAGCAGCATGACAGGGGGAAGCACAGATACGCAGTATTTT.

The chain employs TRBV19 and TRBJ1-1; D remains ambiguous. The CDR3 is 13 amino acids. V shed 0 bases and J shed 3 bases, with 5 bases lying between them. Germline CDR1 reads LNHDA; CDR2 reads SQIVND (reference sequence). This CDR3 is CASSIEAYTEAFF. The CDR3 region has the DNA TGTGCCAGTAGTATAGAGGCTTACACTGAAGCTTTCTTT.

The J gene is TRBJ1-2, the V gene TRBV10-3, with D possibly TRBD1 on 5 matching bases. CDR3 length: 15 residues. Looked up from germline, CDR1 is ENHRY and CDR2 is SYGVKD. Trimming left V 2 bases short and J 1 base short, with 11 bases between. The chain's CDR3 is CAISEGQGGNYGYTF. CDR3 coding DNA: TGTGCCATCAGTGAGGGGCAGGGAGGTAACTATGGCTACACCTTC.

The V call is TRBV27, the J call TRBJ2-4; 8 nucleotides align to TRBD1. The CDR3 length is 14 residues. With 5 bases clipped from V and 8 bases from J, the junction kept 8 bases outside the gene matches. Germline CDR1 reads MNHEY; CDR2 reads SMNVEV (reference sequence). This chain's CDR3 is CASSPWDRIDIQYF. The CDR3 DNA sequence: TGTGCCAGCAGTCCATGGGACAGGATCGACATTCAGTACTTC.

The chain joins TRBV19 to TRBJ1-2; TRBD1 matches at 7 bases. Germline V gives CDR1 LNHDA, CDR2 SQIVND (reference sequence). The CDR3 is 14 amino acids. Trimming cost V 6 bases and J 0 bases; bases outside gene matches: 4. CDR3: CASRLGQTNYGYTF. CDR3 DNA sequence: TGTGCCAGTAGGTTGGGACAGACTAACTATGGCTACACCTTC.

The chain is built from TRBV5-1 and TRBJ1-2; D possibly corresponds to TRBD1 (5 bases). V lost 5 bases and J lost 8, with 19 bases in between. The CDR3 is 14 amino acids. CDR1 is SGHRS, CDR2 YFSETQ, per germline. The CDR3 loop reads CASSSGRPVGGYTF. In DNA, the CDR3 is TGCGCCAGCAGTTCGGGACGACCTGTTGGGGGCTACACCTTC.

On this clone: Other DNA sequences in this sample translate to the same CDR3. The chain couples TRBV20-1 to TRBJ2-5, with D tentatively TRBD1 (6 bases). Trimming took off 5 bases at V and 4 bases at J, with 8 bases between the two ends. The CDR3 extends over 11 amino acids. The V gene's germline CDR1 is DFQATT and CDR2 SNEGSKA (reference sequence). CDR3 amino acids: CSAEGGETQYF. CDR3 nucleotide sequence: TGCAGTGCTGAAGGGGGAGAGACCCAGTACTTC.

V is TRBV18 and J is TRBJ2-7; the D is unclear. The CDR3 has 14 amino acids. The V end lost 2 bases, the J end lost 3 bases, and 11 bases lay between the germline ends. Germline assignment: CDR1 KGHSH and CDR2 LQKENI. CDR3 coding DNA: TGTGCCAGCTCACCATCGGGCTGGGGCTACGAGCAGTACTTC. Its protein product is CASSPSGWGYEQYF. Supplemented by reference TRBV18 and TRBJ2-7, the full variable domain reads NAGVMQNPRHLVRRRGQEARLRCSPMKGHSHVYWYRQLPEEGLKFMVYLQKENIIDESGMPKERFSAEFPKEGPSILRIQQVVRGDSAAYFCASSPSGWGYEQYFGPGTRLTVT.

The chain joins TRBV30 to TRBJ2-3, with D possibly being TRBD2 (6 bases). CDR1 GTSNPN and CDR2 SVGIG come from the germline V gene (reference sequence). The CDR3 has 14 amino acids. The V gene lost 3 bases and the J gene lost 2 bases, with 12 bases spanning the gap. DNA of the CDR3: TGTGCCTGGAGCGGGACTGCCAACACAGATACGCAGTATTTT. It yields the protein CAWSGTANTDTQYF.

V usage is TRBV5-6 and J usage is TRBJ1-5; D perhaps matches TRBD1 (6 bases). V was shortened by 3 bases and J by 1 base, with 8 bases between the two germline ends. This CDR3 is built from 14 residues. CDR1 SGHDT and CDR2 YYEEEE come from the germline V gene. This CDR3 is CASSSGQSNQPQHF. The CDR3 nucleotides read TGTGCCAGCAGCTCTGGACAGAGCAATCAGCCCCAGCATTTT.

The CDR3 reads CASSHRTSGGPGELFF. CDR3 nucleotides: TGTGCCAGCAGCCATCGGACTAGCGGGGGGCCCGGGGAGCTGTTTTTT. The V gene is TRBV27, the J gene TRBJ2-2; 14 positions match TRBD2. CDR1 is MNHEY, CDR2 SMNVEV, per germline (reference sequence). Unmatched junction bases numbered 6, after V lost 6 bases and J lost 6 bases. This CDR3 has 16 residues.

The chain combines TRBV11-2 with TRBJ1-2, with a weak D call TRBD1 (5 bases). This CDR3 is 13 amino acids long. The germline V gene encodes CDR1 SGHAT and CDR2 FQNNGV. Trimming removed 6 bases at V and 7 bases at J, with 15 bases between. The CDR3 nucleotides read TGTGCCAGCAGGGGACCAGCATTAGGTGGCTACACCTTC. The encoded protein is CASRGPALGGYTF.

V usage is TRBV2 and J usage is TRBJ1-1; 7 bases are shared with TRBD1. This CDR3 region has 12 residues. Unmatched junction bases numbered 7, after V lost 8 bases and J lost 7 bases. Looked up from germline, CDR1 is SNHLY and CDR2 is FYNNEI. Here the CDR3 DNA reads TGTGCCAGCGATAGACAGGGCGATGAAGCTTTCTTT. It translates to CASDRQGDEAFF.

The rearrangement links TRBV5-1 to TRBJ1-4, with D maybe TRBD1 (5 bases). V gave up 0 bases and J gave up 2 bases, with 5 bases separating them. The CDR3 loop spans 14 amino acids. The germline gives CDR1 SGHRS, CDR2 YFSETQ. CDR3 amino acids: CASSLEGTNEKLFF. In DNA, the CDR3 is TGCGCCAGCAGCTTGGAGGGGACTAATGAAAAACTGTTTTTT.

The rearrangement joins TRBV2 to TRBJ2-5; D unclear. Trimming took 4 bases from V and 3 from J, leaving 6 bases between them. There are 12 residues in the CDR3. CDR1 SNHLY and CDR2 FYNNEI come from the germline V gene. The CDR3 bases are TGTGCCAGCAGTGGATCCAAAGAGACCCAGTACTTC. It translates to CASSGSKETQYF. The complete variable domain, with remaining parts taken from reference TRBV2 and TRBJ2-5, reads EPEVTQTPSHQVTQMGQEVILRCVPISNHLYFYWYRQILGQKVEFLVSFYNNEISEKSEIFDDQFSVERPDGSNFTLKIRSTKLEDSAMYFCASSGSKETQYFGPGTRLLVL.

The V and J genes are TRBV11-3 and TRBJ2-7, with TRBD2 matching over 11 bases. The CDR3 has 15 amino acids. V trimming: 5 bases; J trimming: 1 base; junction bases outside the gene matches: 4. Germline V gives CDR1 SGHNT, CDR2 YENEEA. The CDR3 DNA sequence: TGTGCCAGCAGCCCAGGGACTAGCGGTTCCTACGAGCAGTACTTC. This gives the protein CASSPGTSGSYEQYF.

This sequence joins TRBV18 and TRBJ1-1; possible D gene TRBD1, 5 bases. The CDR3 totals 15 residues. The V gene's germline CDR1 is KGHSH and CDR2 LQKENI. Between the trimmed V and J ends, which lost 0 bases and 3 bases, there was a span of 11 bases. The CDR3: CASSPPTRVDTEAFF. CDR3 nucleotide sequence: TGTGCCAGCTCACCACCTACCAGGGTGGACACTGAAGCTTTCTTT.